This TCR beta chain was identified in a study of T cell repertoires in cytomegalovirus infection. At the level of the study: Peptides in the study included HLA-C-restricted and HLA-B-restricted CMV epitopes.

A word on this clonotype: The target antigen is unknown.

V lost 6 bases, J lost 6 bases, and 2 bases stayed unmatched. This CDR3 has 12 residues. Per the germline V gene, CDR1 is MNHEY and CDR2 is SVGEGT. TCRdb reprocessed the reads with MiXCR, giving one entry per CDR3 protein. The data hold roughly 180,000 distinct CDR3 sequences, with about 20% observed a single time. The chain combines TRBV6-2 or TRBV6-3 with TRBJ2-7; 10 bases fit TRBD1. The sample here was CD8+ T cells from cultured PBMCs, taken from culture after CMV antigen stimulation. This sequence was found in a human donor in good health (CMV status not recorded). Some clones in this sample may be carry-over from other donors' samples. Here the CDR3 reads CASSGTGVEQYF. Here the CDR3 DNA reads TGTGCCAGCAGCGGGACAGGGGTCGAGCAGTACTTC.